These T cell receptor beta chains were read from a single sample in a study of T-cell memory formation after mild COVID-19. MiXCR, applied by TCRdb to the 5' RACE reads, yields one record per CDR3 protein. Found here are 350,000 or so distinct CDR3 sequences, under 25% of them singletons; the top ten hold around 12%. Specimen: PBMCs or a T cell subset sorted from them (not recorded which). The receptors were sampled from an adult woman who had mild COVID-19 (a few samples of this study predate the infection). Cell type and time point are not known. Each CDR3 is given with its conserved first and last residue. D genes are given only for firm matches. Rows may omit the clone size; those that give it use once, few, many or a size class.

v_call	d_call	j_call	clone_size	cdr3_nt	cdr3_aa
TRBV4-1	NA	TRBJ2-7	few	TGCGCCAGCAGCCAAGAAGTCCTGGCCTACGAGCAGTACTTC	CASSQEVLAYEQYF
TRBV7-9	NA	TRBJ2-7	NA	TGTGCCAGCACGAGGGGGGGGGCCTACGAGCAGTACTTC	CASTRGGAYEQYF
TRBV6-5	TRBD1	TRBJ1-1	few	TGTGCCAGCAGTTACTCCGGACAGGCCGACACTGAAGCTTTCTTT	CASSYSGQADTEAFF
TRBV6-4	NA	TRBJ1-2	many	TGTGCCAGCAGTGACTACAAGGGGTCAGGTGGCTACACCTTC	CASSDYKGSGGYTF
TRBV18	NA	TRBJ2-7	NA	TGTGCCAGCTCACCAAGGATGGGGTCAGTTTCGGGCGAGCAGTACTTC	CASSPRMGSVSGEQYF
TRBV10-3	TRBD2	TRBJ2-7	few	TGTGCCATCAGTGACTCCGGGACTACCTCCTACGAGCAGTACTTC	CAISDSGTTSYEQYF
TRBV5-1	NA	TRBJ2-2	once	TGCGCCAGCCAAGGGGGGATCTCCCGCACCGGGGAGCTGTTTTTT	CASQGGISRTGELFF
TRBV6-6	TRBD2	TRBJ2-7	NA	TGTGCCAGCAGTTACAAGCGGGAGAGGGAGCAGTACTTC	CASSYKREREQYF
TRBV9	NA	TRBJ1-6	NA	TGTGCCAGCAGCGTAGCGGAGGAAGGTTCGGGGCCCCTCCACTTT	CASSVAEEGSGPLHF
TRBV20-1	TRBD2	TRBJ2-3	few	TGCAGTGCTGCCACGGGACTAGCGGGAGTTGTAGATACGCAGTATTTT	CSAATGLAGVVDTQYF
TRBV6-2/TRBV6-3	NA	TRBJ2-5	many	TGTGCCAGCAGCCCGGGGATAAAAGAGACCCAGTACTTC	CASSPGIKETQYF
TRBV4-1	TRBD1	TRBJ1-2	few	TGCGCCAGCAGCTATCGACCAGGGGGCGATGGCTACACCTTC	CASSYRPGGDGYTF
TRBV6-6	TRBD2	TRBJ2-7	many	TGTGCCAGCAGTTACGCTAGCGGGGGTCAGCAGTACTTC	CASSYASGGQQYF
TRBV12-3/TRBV12-4	NA	TRBJ1-4	NA	TGTGCCAGCAGTCCTCCAGGGAGGGGTGAAAAACTGTTTTTT	CASSPPGRGEKLFF
TRBV7-9	NA	TRBJ2-5	NA	TGTGCCAGCAGCTCACCCATCGGGGCAGGGGAAGAGACCCAGTACTTC	CASSSPIGAGEETQYF
TRBV29-1	NA	TRBJ2-7	NA	TGCAGCGTGGCATTAACACGCTCTTCCGAGCAGTACTTC	CSVALTRSSEQYF
TRBV3-1	TRBD2	TRBJ2-1	few	TGTGCCAGCAGCCGCGGACGGGGGGGAGAGCAGTTCTTC	CASSRGRGGEQFF
TRBV14	NA	TRBJ1-1	few	TGTGCCAGCAGCCAAGAGTGGGTCACTGAAGCTTTCTTT	CASSQEWVTEAFF
TRBV12-3/TRBV12-4	TRBD1	TRBJ1-1	few	TGTGCCAGCAATCACAGGGGGGTGAACACTGAAGCTTTCTTT	CASNHRGVNTEAFF
TRBV12-3/TRBV12-4	TRBD1	TRBJ1-1	NA	TGTGCCAGCAGTCCTCAGGGGGCTAGTAGGAACACTGAAGCTTTCTTT	CASSPQGASRNTEAFF
TRBV20-1	TRBD2	TRBJ2-2	few	TGCAGTGCTAGACCTAGCGGGACACTCACCGGGGAGCTGTTTTTT	CSARPSGTLTGELFF
TRBV6-5	NA	TRBJ2-7	NA	TGTGCCAGCGCGCCGCGGAGTCCGTCTCCTCACGAGCAGTACTTC	CASAPRSPSPHEQYF